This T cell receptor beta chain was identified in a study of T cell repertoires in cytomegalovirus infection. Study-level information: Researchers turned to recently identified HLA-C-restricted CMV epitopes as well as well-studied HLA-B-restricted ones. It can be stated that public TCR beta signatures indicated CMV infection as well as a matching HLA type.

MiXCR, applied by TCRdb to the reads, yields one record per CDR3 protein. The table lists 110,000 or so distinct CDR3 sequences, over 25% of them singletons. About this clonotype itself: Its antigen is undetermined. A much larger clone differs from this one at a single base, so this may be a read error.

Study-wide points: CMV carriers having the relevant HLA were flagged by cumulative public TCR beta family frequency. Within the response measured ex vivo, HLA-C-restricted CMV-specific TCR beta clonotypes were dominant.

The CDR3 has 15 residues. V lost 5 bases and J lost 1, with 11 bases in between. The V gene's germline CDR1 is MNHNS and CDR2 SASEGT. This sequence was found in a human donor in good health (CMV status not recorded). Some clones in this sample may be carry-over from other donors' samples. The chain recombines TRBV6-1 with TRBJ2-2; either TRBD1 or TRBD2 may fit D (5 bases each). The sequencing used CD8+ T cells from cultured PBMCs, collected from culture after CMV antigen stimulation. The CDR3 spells CASSYGTRNTGELFF. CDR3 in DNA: TGTGCCAGCAGTTACGGGACGCGGAACACCGGGGAGCTGTTTTTT.